Below are 27 T cell receptor beta chains sequenced from a single sample in a study of chemoradiotherapy in HPV16-positive cancers. Sequencing was performed with immunoSEQ multiplex PCR; in TCRdb, only in-frame clones are kept and a portion is missing. The table shows around 13,000 clones, with 60% to 85% occurring only once. Sampling was carried out from a patient who underwent chemoradiotherapy. The receptors come from a human donor with HPV-associated anogenital cancer.

This rearrangement joins TRBV7-2 to TRBJ2-7, with unresolved D. Trimming removed 5 bases at V and 5 bases at J, with 10 bases between. Germline CDR1 reads SGHTA; CDR2 reads FQGNSA. There are 12 residues in the CDR3. The CDR3 sequence: CASSLPTNEQYF. The DNA of the CDR3 is TGTGCCAGCAGCCTACCCACCAACGAGCAGTACTTC.

The CDR3 region is CASGRSGANVLTF. Written as DNA, the CDR3 is TGTGCCAGCGGACGCTCGGGGGCCAACGTCCTGACTTTC. The gene calls are TRBV21-1 and TRBJ2-6. TRBV21-1 has pseudogene status. The CDR3 contains 13 residues.

The chain joins TRBV6-1 to TRBJ1-4; D possibly corresponds to TRBD1 (5 bases). V gave up 3 bases and J gave up 0 bases, with 11 bases separating them. The germline V gene has CDR1 MNHNS and CDR2 SASEGT. The CDR3 is 16 residues long. As DNA, the CDR3 is TGTGCCAGCAGTGACAGGGTTGGCGCAACTAATGAAAAACTGTTTTTT. Translated, it gives CASSDRVGATNEKLFF.

This clone came up a few times. The genes are TRBV7-2 and TRBJ2-1; a possible D gene is TRBD2 (5 bases). Germline loops: CDR1 SGHTA, CDR2 FQGNSA. V shed 2 bases and J shed 5 bases, with 10 bases lying between them. The CDR3 spans 14 residues. Here the CDR3 DNA reads TGTGCCAGCAGCTTAAGGACTCGCAACAATGAGCAGTTCTTC. It codes for CASSLRTRNNEQFF.

This clone was observed a few times. The rearrangement uses TRBV2 and TRBJ2-2; TRBD2 matches at 8 bases. The CDR3 runs to 15 residues. In germline, CDR1 is SNHLY, CDR2 FYNNEI. Germline trimming cut 9 bases from V and 0 bases from J; bases unmatched to any gene: 6. CDR3 in amino acids: CASRKAGANTGELFF. The DNA of the CDR3 is TGTGCCAGTCGAAAAGCGGGGGCGAACACCGGGGAGCTGTTTTTT.

The rearrangement joins TRBV4-1 to TRBJ1-1, with 9 bases that match TRBD1. The CDR3 runs to 18 residues. Germline CDR1 reads MGHRA; CDR2 reads YSYEKL. V lost 3 bases, J lost 3 bases, and 14 bases stayed unmatched. The CDR3 loop is CASSHLLGQGSGDTEAFF. CDR3 DNA: TGCGCCAGCAGCCACCTCCTCGGACAGGGGAGCGGGGACACTGAAGCTTTCTTT.

This chain links TRBV4-3 with TRBJ2-1, with 11 bases that match TRBD1. The CDR3 spans 16 residues. The germline CDR1 and CDR2 sequences are LGHNA and YSLEER. The trim removed 0 bases at V and 6 bases at J, leaving 4 bases unmatched. DNA of the CDR3: TGCGCCAGCAGCCAAGAGGGGGGGACAGGGGGCAATGAGCAGTTCTTC. It translates to CASSQEGGTGGNEQFF.

The chain is built from TRBV11-3 and TRBJ1-2; 7 bases agree with TRBD1. The CDR3 is 12 amino acids. Germline V gene sequence: CDR1 SGHNT, CDR2 YENEEA. The V gene end was trimmed by 5 bases and the J gene end by 7 bases; junction bases not matched to a gene: 4. CDR3 sequence: CASSDRAAGYTF. CDR3 DNA: TGTGCCAGCAGCGACAGGGCCGCTGGCTACACCTTC.

J is TRBJ1-1 and V is TRBV30, with 7 bases lining up with TRBD1. The V and J ends lost 0 bases and 8 bases, in that order; junction bases with no gene match: 21. Germline V lookup: CDR1 GTSNPN, CDR2 SVGIG (reference sequence). This CDR3 is built from 18 residues. Written as DNA, the CDR3 is TGTGCCTGGAGTGTACTAGGACGGGACAGTCAATTAAATTCCGAAGCTTTCTTT. Translation gives CAWSVLGRDSQLNSEAFF.

The V gene is TRBV15, the J gene TRBJ2-1, with D possibly TRBD2 on 7 matching bases. V lost 2 bases to trimming and J lost 9 bases, with 11 bases between them. CDR1 is LNHNV, CDR2 YYDKDF, per germline (reference sequence). This CDR3 comprises 13 residues. CDR3 protein: CATSRPGGGEQFF. Here the CDR3 DNA reads TGTGCCACCAGCAGACCGGGGGGCGGTGAGCAGTTCTTC.

This chain joins TRBV19 and TRBJ2-3; 10 bases agree with TRBD1. The germline V gene has CDR1 LNHDA and CDR2 SQIVND (reference sequence). CDR3 length equals 17 residues. The junction had 11 bases not matched to a gene; V was cut back by 4 bases and J by 4 bases. This CDR3 is CASSTSGTGVRSDTQYF. DNA for the CDR3: TGTGCCAGTAGTACCTCAGGGACAGGGGTTAGATCAGATACGCAGTATTTT.

The V gene is TRBV7-9, the J gene TRBJ2-7; 7 nucleotides align to TRBD1. The germline V gene encodes CDR1 SEHNR and CDR2 FQNEAQ (reference sequence). The trim removed 5 bases at V and 3 bases at J, leaving 10 bases unmatched. There are 15 residues in the CDR3. Here the CDR3 DNA reads TGTGCCAGCAGCAACGGACAGGTCGGGAACTACGAGCAGTACTTC. Amino acids: CASSNGQVGNYEQYF.

CDR3 nucleotides: TGTGCCAGCAGCGGGCAGACTAGCGGGGGTGGGACAGATACGCAGTATTTT. It codes for CASSGQTSGGGTDTQYF. This chain connects TRBV5-4 to TRBJ2-3; 12 bases line up with TRBD2. Germline CDR1 reads SGHNT; CDR2 reads YYREEE (reference sequence). V lost 4 bases to trimming and J lost 3 bases; unmatched junction nucleotides: 9. The CDR3 length is 17 residues.

This chain joins TRBV14 and TRBJ2-3; 9 positions agree with TRBD2. Germline-derived CDR1 and CDR2 are SGHDN and FVKESK. The CDR3 contains 14 residues. The V and J ends lost 8 bases and 7 bases, in that order; junction bases with no gene match: 10. CDR3 sequence reads: CASGPSGVPYTQYF. The CDR3 DNA reads TGTGCCAGCGGGCCTAGCGGGGTGCCATATACGCAGTATTTT. Looking up the rest from reference TRBV14 and TRBJ2-3 gives the full variable domain: EAGVTQFPSHSVIEKGQTVTLRCDPISGHDNLYWYRRVMGKEIKFLLHFVKESKQDESGMPNNRFLAERTGGTYSTLKVQPAELEDSGVYFCASGPSGVPYTQYFGPGTRLTVL.

The chain joins TRBV7-2 to TRBJ2-3; 7 bases agree with TRBD2. The CDR3 consists of 15 residues. The germline CDR1 and CDR2 sequences are SGHTA and FQGNSA. The J segment lost 3 bases and the V segment lost 2 bases, leaving 5 bases of the junction unmatched. In DNA form, the CDR3 reads TGTGCCAGCAGCTTACTCATGGGGGGGACAGATACGCAGTATTTT. Translation gives CASSLLMGGTDTQYF.

This sequence joins TRBV7-6 and TRBJ1-1; unclear D gene. V lost 5 bases and J 3 bases, leaving 10 bases between the germline ends. The germline CDR1 and CDR2 sequences are SGHVS and FNYEAQ. CDR3 length equals 13 residues. CDR3 sequence reads: CASSPGSDTEAFF. The CDR3 DNA reads as TGTGCCAGCAGCCCGGGGAGTGACACTGAAGCTTTCTTT.

The chain uses TRBV25-1 and TRBJ1-2; 9 positions agree with TRBD1. Germline values: CDR1 MGHDK, CDR2 SYGVNS. The V and J ends lost 4 bases and 5 bases, in that order; junction bases with no gene match: 2. CDR3 size: 13 residues. CDR3 coding DNA: TGTGCCAGCAGTGTACAGGGGGCGTATGGCTACACCTTC. Translating it yields CASSVQGAYGYTF.

The J gene is TRBJ2-5, the V gene TRBV18; TRBD1 matches at 7 bases. V gave up 4 bases and J gave up 1 base; unmatched junction bases: 3. CDR3 length: 14 residues. Germline V gene lookup returns CDR1 KGHSH and CDR2 LQKENI. The CDR3 nucleotides are TGTGCCAGCTCACTGGGACAGACCCAAGAGACCCAGTACTTC. Its translation: CASSLGQTQETQYF.

The chain is built from TRBV7-2 and TRBJ1-2; D gene unclear. Trimming pared 1 base from V and 4 bases from J, leaving 13 bases between. The CDR3 runs 15 residues. In germline, CDR1 is SGHTA, CDR2 FQGNSA. The CDR3 sequence is CASSLVHGQSYGYTF. The CDR3 DNA reads as TGTGCCAGCAGCTTAGTTCACGGGCAATCCTATGGCTACACCTTC.

The chain links TRBV13 to TRBJ2-1, with 13 bases identical to TRBD2. J lost 7 bases, V lost 5 bases, and 5 bases had no gene match. The CDR3 contains 15 residues. Germline loops: CDR1 PRHDT, CDR2 FYEKMQ (reference sequence). The CDR3 DNA reads TGTGCCAGCAGCACGACTAGCGGGGGGACTAATGAGCAGTTCTTC. Residues: CASSTTSGGTNEQFF.

The chain combines TRBV9 with TRBJ1-1, with a weak D call TRBD1 (5 bases). The length of the CDR3 is 14 residues. Between the trimmed V and J ends, which lost 6 bases and 1 base, there was a span of 13 bases. CDR1 SGDLS and CDR2 YYNGEE come from the germline V gene. The CDR3: CASTSGGTNTEAFF. The CDR3 DNA sequence: TGTGCCAGCACCTCTGGGGGGACGAACACTGAAGCTTTCTTT.

The CDR3 nucleotides read TGTGCCAGCAGCTCCTCCGGGACAGGGCACGAGCAGTACTTC. This translates into CASSSSGTGHEQYF. The rearrangement links TRBV7-3 to TRBJ2-7; the match to TRBD1 covers 9 bases. J gave up 5 bases and V 4 bases, and 6 bases lay outside the gene matches. Germline V lookup: CDR1 SGHTA, CDR2 FQGTGA. This CDR3 is 14 amino acids long.

V is TRBV15 and J is TRBJ1-5, with D maybe TRBD1 (5 bases). CDR3 length equals 15 residues. Germline loops: CDR1 LNHNV, CDR2 YYDKDF (reference sequence). The V and J ends lost 8 bases and 1 base respectively, with 15 bases between them. In nucleotides, the CDR3 is TGTGCCACCGCCCCCAGGGAACGGAGCAATCAGCCCCAGCATTTT. Protein product: CATAPRERSNQPQHF.

This clone was detected once. The V gene is TRBV6-6, the J gene TRBJ1-1, with TRBD1 identical over 8 bases. The germline gives CDR1 MNHNY, CDR2 SVGAGI (reference sequence). V was pared by 3 bases and J by 8 bases, with 5 bases of the junction left unmatched. CDR3 size: 13 residues. The CDR3 coding sequence is TGTGCCAGCAGTTATGGACAGGGCAACGAAGCTTTCTTT. It yields the protein CASSYGQGNEAFF.

The chain recombines TRBV7-2 with TRBJ1-5, with 8 nucleotides matching TRBD1. In germline, CDR1 is SGHTA, CDR2 FQGNSA. CDR3 length: 14 amino acids. V trimming: 3 bases; J trimming: 7 bases; junction bases outside the gene matches: 5. The CDR3 here is CASSFGQGGQPQHF. The CDR3 bases are TGTGCCAGCAGCTTCGGACAGGGAGGGCAGCCCCAGCATTTT.

This clone was seen just once. The chain combines TRBV7-2 with TRBJ2-2; 11 bases are shared with TRBD2. Germline lookup yields CDR1 SGHTA and CDR2 FQGNSA. J lost 5 bases, V lost 1 base, and 12 bases had no gene match. The CDR3 is made up of 19 amino acids. The CDR3 DNA sequence: TGTGCCAGCAGCTTAGAAGGTCTAGCGGGGGGTTTGTGGACCGGGGAGCTGTTTTTT. This encodes CASSLEGLAGGLWTGELFF.

A single count supports this clone. The rearrangement links TRBV13 to TRBJ2-1; D may match TRBD1 or TRBD2 (5 bases each). Trimming shortened V by 5 bases and J by 5 bases, and 19 bases separated the two germline ends. The CDR3 is 16 amino acids. CDR1 is PRHDT, CDR2 FYEKMQ, per germline (reference sequence). The CDR3 sequence is CASSPTLGTRNNEQFF. CDR3 nucleotides: TGTGCCAGCAGCCCAACGTTAGGGACCCGCAACAATGAGCAGTTCTTC.